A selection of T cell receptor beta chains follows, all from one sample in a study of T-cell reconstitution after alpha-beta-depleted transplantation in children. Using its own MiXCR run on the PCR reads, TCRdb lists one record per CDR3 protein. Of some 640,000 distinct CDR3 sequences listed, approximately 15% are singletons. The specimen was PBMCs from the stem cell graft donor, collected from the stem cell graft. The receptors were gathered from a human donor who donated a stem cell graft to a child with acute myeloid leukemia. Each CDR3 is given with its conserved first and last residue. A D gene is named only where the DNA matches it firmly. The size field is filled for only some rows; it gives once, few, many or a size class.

CATLDSWNTEAFF	TGTGCCACCCTAGACAGTTGGAACACTGAAGCTTTCTTT	TRBJ1-1	-	TRBV7-8	-
CASSEGLLQETQYF	TGTGCCAGCAGTGAAGGACTTCTACAAGAGACCCAGTACTTC	TRBJ2-5	-	TRBV6-1	-
CASSALAGGLHEQFF	TGTGCCAGCAGCGCTCTAGCGGGGGGGCTCCATGAGCAGTTCTTC	TRBJ2-1	TRBD2	TRBV6-4	many
CASSRRQGNTEAFF	TGTGCCAGCAGCCGAAGACAGGGGAACACTGAAGCTTTCTTT	TRBJ1-1	TRBD1	TRBV7-2	-
CSAPPGRMNTEAFF	TGCAGTGCACCTCCGGGACGGATGAACACTGAAGCTTTCTTT	TRBJ1-1	-	TRBV20-1	few
CASSQDGGSDQPQHF	TGTGCCAGCAGCCAAGATGGGGGGAGCGATCAGCCCCAGCATTTT	TRBJ1-5	-	TRBV4-2	-
CASSLIGTGTGELFF	TGTGCCAGCAGCTTAATAGGGACGGGCACCGGGGAGCTGTTTTTT	TRBJ2-2	-	TRBV7-9	-
CASSLGGHVTQETQYF	TGTGCCAGCAGTTTAGGAGGACACGTTACACAAGAGACCCAGTACTTC	TRBJ2-5	-	TRBV12-3/TRBV12-4	few
CASSQDIGSDTQYF	TGTGCCAGCAGCCAAGATATTGGTTCAGATACGCAGTATTTT	TRBJ2-3	-	TRBV4-2	many
CASSQGEQATYGYTF	TGCGCCAGCAGCCAAGGAGAACAGGCGACCTATGGCTACACCTTC	TRBJ1-2	-	TRBV4-1	-
CASSFGELDGYTF	TGTGCCAGCAGCTTTGGGGAATTGGATGGCTACACCTTC	TRBJ1-2	-	TRBV5-5	many
CASSLVSGGSGNTIYF	TGTGCCAGCAGCTTAGTATCGGGGGGCTCTGGAAACACCATATATTTT	TRBJ1-3	-	TRBV7-2	few
CSAPGTGETQYF	TGCAGTGCTCCCGGGACAGGAGAGACCCAGTACTTC	TRBJ2-5	TRBD1	TRBV20-1	-
CASTTGAIPFF	TGTGCCAGCACCACGGGGGCTATTCCGTTCTTC	TRBJ2-1	-	TRBV6-6	many
CASSLGGEEIHTEAFF	TGTGCCAGCAGCTTGGGGGGGGAAGAGATTCACACTGAAGCTTTCTTT	TRBJ1-1	-	TRBV5-4	few
CASGASGQGASGANVLTF	TGTGCCAGCGGAGCCTCGGGACAGGGGGCCTCTGGGGCCAACGTCCTGACTTTC	TRBJ2-6	TRBD1	TRBV4-2	few
CASSPGGPHRATGELFF	TGCGCCAGCAGCCCTGGGGGACCTCACAGGGCTACCGGGGAGCTGTTTTTT	TRBJ2-2	-	TRBV5-1	-
CSALIREGEQFF	TGCAGTGCGCTTATTAGGGAGGGTGAGCAGTTCTTC	TRBJ2-1	TRBD2	TRBV20-1	many
CASSLETAGGELFF	TGTGCCAGCAGTTTAGAGACTGCGGGCGGGGAGCTGTTTTTT	TRBJ2-2	-	TRBV12-3/TRBV12-4	few
CASGLDRDDYGYTF	TGTGCCAGCGGACTGGACAGGGATGACTATGGCTACACCTTC	TRBJ1-2	TRBD1	TRBV12-3/TRBV12-4	many
CASSRSSGGTYNEQFF	TGTGCCAGCAGCAGATCTAGCGGGGGGACCTACAATGAGCAGTTCTTC	TRBJ2-1	TRBD2	TRBV11-2	-
CSAIIGRTNEQFF	TGCAGCGCGATAATTGGGCGGACCAATGAGCAGTTCTTC	TRBJ2-1	-	TRBV29-1	many
CSVDTGPGVPYEQYF	TGCAGCGTTGATACCGGCCCAGGGGTGCCCTACGAGCAGTACTTC	TRBJ2-7	-	TRBV29-1	few
CSARTRDLYEQYF	TGCAGTGCCCGGACCAGGGACCTCTACGAGCAGTACTTC	TRBJ2-7	-	TRBV20-1	many
CASSQALRTSGPESYNEQFF	TGTGCCAGCAGCCAAGCCCTGAGGACTAGCGGCCCCGAATCCTACAATGAGCAGTTCTTC	TRBJ2-1	TRBD2	TRBV4-2	few
CSASPGQYQETQYF	TGCAGTGCTAGCCCCGGCCAGTACCAAGAGACCCAGTACTTC	TRBJ2-5	-	TRBV20-1	many
CSAREGVLKTQYF	TGCAGTGCTAGAGAGGGGGTTTTAAAGACCCAGTACTTC	TRBJ2-5	-	TRBV20-1	many
CSASPSGGYEQYF	TGCAGTGCTAGCCCGTCCGGCGGCTACGAGCAGTACTTC	TRBJ2-7	-	TRBV20-1	many
CASQRGVQGVNEQFF	TGTGCCAGCCAGAGGGGGGTGCAGGGGGTCAATGAGCAGTTCTTC	TRBJ2-1	-	TRBV12-3/TRBV12-4	many
CASSILERSYEQYF	TGTGCCAGCAGTATTCTGGAGAGGTCCTACGAGCAGTACTTC	TRBJ2-7	-	TRBV9	many
CAVPFPGVADTQYF	TGTGCCGTCCCATTCCCGGGAGTGGCAGATACGCAGTATTTT	TRBJ2-3	-	TRBV2	-
CASSQEMTGKETQYF	TGTGCCAGCAGCCAAGAGATGACAGGGAAAGAGACCCAGTACTTC	TRBJ2-5	TRBD1	TRBV3-1	-
CASRLQGSNEQFF	TGTGCCAGCAGATTACAGGGGAGCAATGAGCAGTTCTTC	TRBJ2-1	TRBD1	TRBV12-3/TRBV12-4	few
CASSPAKGGQPQHF	TGTGCCAGCAGTCCCGCAAAGGGAGGTCAGCCCCAGCATTTT	TRBJ1-5	-	TRBV12-3/TRBV12-4	many
CASSQDYLAYYEQYF	TGTGCCAGCAGCCAAGATTACCTAGCTTACTACGAGCAGTACTTC	TRBJ2-7	-	TRBV4-2	few
CASSQEGLDNQPQHF	TGCGCCAGCAGCCAAGAAGGGCTGGATAATCAGCCCCAGCATTTT	TRBJ1-5	-	TRBV4-3	few
CASSRGGVGANVLTF	TGTGCCAGCAGCCGAGGGGGGGTTGGGGCCAACGTCCTGACTTTC	TRBJ2-6	-	TRBV7-2	few
CASSDPGGGQYNEQFF	TGTGCCAGCAGTGACCCTGGCGGGGGGCAATACAATGAGCAGTTCTTC	TRBJ2-1	TRBD2	TRBV6-1	many
CASSSGENTEAFF	TGTGCCAGCAGCTCAGGAGAGAACACTGAAGCTTTCTTT	TRBJ1-1	-	TRBV5-6	many
CASSLSRAWENIQYF	TGTGCCAGCAGCCTCTCTCGAGCCTGGGAAAACATTCAGTACTTC	TRBJ2-4	-	TRBV7-2	many
CASSLLSGTQYF	TGTGCCAGCAGTTTATTGAGCGGGACCCAGTACTTC	TRBJ2-5	-	TRBV28	-
CASSGTGLSYGYTF	TGTGCCAGCAGCGGGACAGGTTTAAGCTATGGCTACACCTTC	TRBJ1-2	TRBD1	TRBV5-5	many
CASSLSGQGARNEQFF	TGTGCCAGCAGTTTATCGGGACAGGGGGCGCGGAATGAGCAGTTCTTC	TRBJ2-1	TRBD1	TRBV28	few
CASSHRGQNNEQFF	TGTGCCAGCAGCCACAGGGGTCAGAACAATGAGCAGTTCTTC	TRBJ2-1	TRBD1	TRBV5-5	many
CASSYGGGADTQYF	TGTGCCAGCAGTTACGGAGGAGGGGCAGATACGCAGTATTTT	TRBJ2-3	-	TRBV6-2/TRBV6-3	many
CSVEVSVRPTGELFF	TGCAGCGTTGAAGTCTCGGTCAGACCTACCGGGGAGCTGTTTTTT	TRBJ2-2	-	TRBV29-1	many